The 10 T cell receptor beta chains in this list originate from one sample, sequenced in a study of T cell responses to AZD1222 COVID-19 vaccine. Method: immunoSEQ multiplex PCR; TCRdb's copy keeps in-frame clones and lacks some. In the table there are about 150,000 clones, 70% to 90% of which are singletons. Sequencing was performed on peripheral blood, taken on day 0 of AZD1222 vaccination. Receptors originate from an adult in good health.

This clone was detected only once. The chain combines TRBV9 with TRBJ2-7, with 7 nucleotides matching TRBD1. The CDR3 loop spans 13 amino acids. Trimming took 3 bases from V and 8 from J; bases not matched to a gene: 8. The germline gives CDR1 SGDLS, CDR2 YYNGEE. CDR3 nucleotides: TGTGCCAGCAGCGCCCGGACAGGTGTGAAGCAGTACTTC. Its protein product is CASSARTGVKQYF.

This clone appeared a few times. The chain joins TRBV11-2 to TRBJ2-6; D is ambiguous. This CDR3 is 14 amino acids long. The germline CDR1 and CDR2 sequences are SGHAT and FQNNGV. V was clipped by 4 bases and J by 2 bases, with 6 bases between them. In DNA, the CDR3 is TGTGCCAGCAGCTCCCAACCTGGGGCCAACGTCCTGACTTTC. This translates into CASSSQPGANVLTF.

This clone was observed a single time. V and J are TRBV19 and TRBJ1-4, with 12 bases that match TRBD1. This CDR3 comprises 15 residues. Germline lookup yields CDR1 LNHDA and CDR2 SQIVND (reference sequence). V shed 4 bases and J 7 bases; nucleotides not matched to a gene: 4. CDR3 sequence: CASSTGTGGFEKLFF. CDR3 in DNA: TGTGCCAGTAGTACTGGGACAGGGGGCTTTGAAAAACTGTTTTTT. Using reference TRBV19 and TRBJ1-4 for the parts outside the CDR3, the full variable domain is DGGITQSPKYLFRKEGQNVTLSCEQNLNHDAMYWYRQDPGQGLRLIYYSQIVNDFQKGDIAEGYSVSREKKESFPLTVTSAQKNPTAFYLCASSTGTGGFEKLFFGSGTQLSVL.

This rearrangement joins TRBV7-2 to TRBJ1-6, with TRBD1 identical over 9 bases. Germline V CDR1 and CDR2: SGHTA, FQGNSA. CDR3 length: 15 residues. V dropped 3 bases and J dropped 8; count of bases not matched to a gene: 5. The CDR3 DNA reads as TGTGCCAGCAGCTTGACAGGGGGGACCCATTCACCCCTCCACTTT. This gives the protein CASSLTGGTHSPLHF.

V and J are TRBV15 and TRBJ2-7, with D unclear. This CDR3 spans 15 amino acids. Looked up from germline, CDR1 is LNHNV and CDR2 is YYDKDF (reference sequence). V shed 0 bases and J shed 1 base, with 10 bases lying between them. DNA for the CDR3: TGTGCCACCAGCAGAGAAGTGGGCACATCCTACGAGCAGTACTTC. The encoded protein is CATSREVGTSYEQYF.

This clone was observed once. The V and J genes are TRBV30 and TRBJ1-5; 9 nucleotides agree with TRBD1. V shed 2 bases and J 4 bases; nucleotides not matched to a gene: 3. The CDR3 covers 14 residues. The V gene's germline CDR1 is GTSNPN and CDR2 SVGIG (reference sequence). CDR3 protein: CAWSWGTGNQPQHF. CDR3 sequence (DNA): TGTGCCTGGAGTTGGGGGACAGGGAATCAGCCCCAGCATTTT.

The chain combines TRBV18 with TRBJ1-6; 8 nucleotides align to TRBD1. The CDR3 is 15 amino acids. The germline gives CDR1 KGHSH, CDR2 LQKENI. The V and J ends lost 9 bases and 8 bases, in that order; junction bases with no gene match: 12. In DNA, the CDR3 is TGTGCCAGTACGATAGCAGGGGGCGCGGATTCACCCCTCCACTTT. Protein product: CASTIAGGADSPLHF.

The chain is built from TRBV6-6 and TRBJ1-3, with no clear D. The CDR3 runs to 16 residues. From germline, CDR1 is MNHNY and CDR2 SVGAGI (reference sequence). V was shortened by 0 bases and J by 4 bases, with 13 bases between the two germline ends. CDR3 sequence reads: CASSYSAGVGGNTIYF. The CDR3 DNA sequence: TGTGCCAGCAGTTACTCGGCGGGTGTGGGGGGAAACACCATATATTTT.

This chain connects TRBV5-1 to TRBJ2-2; perhaps TRBD1 as D (6 bases). V gave up 5 bases and J gave up 5 bases, with 16 bases separating them. Germline V gene data show CDR1 as SGHRS and CDR2 as YFSETQ. This CDR3 is 15 amino acids long. The CDR3 DNA reads as TGCGCCAGCAGTATCGTCAGGGGTTTAACCGGGGAGCTGTTTTTT. It specifies CASSIVRGLTGELFF. The variable domain in full, completed from reference TRBV5-1 and TRBJ2-2, reads KAGVTQTPRYLIKTRGQQVTLSCSPISGHRSVSWYQQTPGQGLQFLFEYFSETQRNKGNFPGRFSGRQFSNSRSEMNVSTLELGDSALYLCASSIVRGLTGELFFGEGSRLTVL.

V and J are TRBV6-2 or TRBV6-3 and TRBJ2-2, with 9 bases fitting TRBD1. The J segment lost 5 bases and the V segment lost 7 bases, leaving 8 bases of the junction unmatched. The CDR3 is 15 residues long. CDR1 MNHEY and CDR2 SVGEGT come from the germline V gene. For the CDR3, the DNA is TGTGCCAGCACCCCGGGACAGGGAAGTACCGGGGAGCTGTTTTTT. It encodes CASTPGQGSTGELFF.